A single sample gave rise to the 6 T cell receptor beta chains below, sequenced in a study of blood T cell repertoires in COVID-19. Some clones are missing from TCRdb's copy, which holds only in-frame ones; the method was immunoSEQ multiplex PCR. The sample shows roughly 350,000 clones, 85% to 90% of them seen only once. The sample comprised peripheral blood. All receptors come from a woman aged 45-60 years with active or convalescent COVID-19.

The J gene is TRBJ2-7, the V gene TRBV5-1, with 9 bases lining up with TRBD2. V was pared by 4 bases and J by 6 bases, with 8 bases of the junction left unmatched. CDR3 length: 14 amino acids. Germline V gives CDR1 SGHRS, CDR2 YFSETQ. The CDR3 here is CASSVRTSDSEQYF. DNA for the CDR3: TGCGCCAGCAGCGTTCGGACTAGCGACTCCGAGCAGTACTTC.

This chain uses TRBV9 with TRBJ1-2; 9 nucleotides line up with TRBD1. Trimming removed 0 bases from V and 8 bases from J; junction bases left unmatched: 5. The CDR3 contains 14 residues. In germline, CDR1 is SGDLS, CDR2 YYNGEE. DNA for the CDR3: TGTGCCAGCAGCGTAGAGGGACAGGGAAAAGGCTACACCTTC. Translated, it gives CASSVEGQGKGYTF. The full variable domain, its missing parts supplied by reference TRBV9 and TRBJ1-2, is DSGVTQTPKHLITATGQRVTLRCSPRSGDLSVYWYQQSLDQGLQFLIQYYNGEERAKGNILERFSAQQFPDLHSELNLSSLELGDSALYFCASSVEGQGKGYTFGSGTRLTVV.

This clone was detected only once. The chain joins TRBV6-5 to TRBJ1-1; 7 nucleotides line up with TRBD1. The CDR3 contains 16 residues. Germline CDR1 and CDR2: MNHEY and SVGAGI. V lost 6 bases to trimming and J lost 6 bases; unmatched junction nucleotides: 16. The CDR3 loop reads CASRYQGDSRYAEAFF. In nucleotides, the CDR3 is TGTGCCAGCAGGTACCAGGGGGATAGTAGGTACGCTGAAGCTTTCTTT.

This clone came up once. J is TRBJ2-6 and V is TRBV27; D uncertain. Germline V gives CDR1 MNHEY, CDR2 SMNVEV (reference sequence). This CDR3 has 14 amino acids. With 5 bases removed from V and 0 bases from J, the gap between germline ends came to 5 bases. Here the CDR3 reads CASSQFSGANVLTF. In nucleotides, the CDR3 is TGTGCCAGCAGTCAATTCTCTGGGGCCAACGTCCTGACTTTC.

The J gene is TRBJ1-2, the V gene TRBV3-1 (or the pseudogene TRBV3-2); D is ambiguous. This CDR3 has 13 residues. V shed 4 bases and J shed 5 bases, with 11 bases lying between them. From germline, CDR1 is LGHDT and CDR2 YNNKEL (reference sequence). CDR3 in DNA: TGTGCCAGCAGCCCCACCACTCGTTATGGCTACACCTTC. It translates to CASSPTTRYGYTF.

The chain joins TRBV19 to TRBJ1-2; D perhaps matches TRBD1 (6 bases). The CDR3 consists of 12 residues. V gave up 5 bases and J gave up 5 bases, with 9 bases separating them. CDR1 and CDR2 from the germline V gene are LNHDA and SQIVND (reference sequence). CDR3 sequence (DNA): TGTGCCAGTAGTCAAGGACAGTATGGCTACACCTTC. It encodes CASSQGQYGYTF.